The entry below gives a single T cell receptor (beta chain) sequence along with its context. The CDR3 length is 12 residues. Germline-derived CDR1 and CDR2 are KGHSH and LQKENI. Trimming left V 4 bases short and J 6 bases short, with 10 bases between. TCRdb re-called the 5' RACE reads through MiXCR, storing one row per CDR3 protein. Of 500,000 to 600,000 distinct CDR3 sequences in the sample, less than 25% were seen once. This sample is part of a study of identical twins. Another study also made use of these data, one on T cells expressing NK-cell markers. That work contributes: The sequencing cohort of eight donors included seven HCMV-seropositive individuals and one seronegative individual. The contribution of dominant NKG2C+ clonotypes to CD8+ T cells in roughly 6 donors was roughly 1.0-7.0%.

Sequenced material: CD4+ T cells sorted from blood. The chain employs TRBV18 and TRBJ2-7; D remains unclear. This sequence originates from a woman aged 18 to 35 in good health. This chain's CDR3 is CASSRQIAEQYF. The CDR3 nucleotides read TGTGCCAGCTCACGGCAAATCGCCGAGCAGTACTTC.